This T cell receptor beta chain originates from a study of shared clonotypes between healthy human individuals. Deletions cut 1 base from V and 2 bases from J, with 9 bases between. This CDR3 has 14 residues. Per germline, CDR1 MNHNS and CDR2 SASEGT. Assay: immunoSEQ multiplex PCR; the TCRdb copy retains only in-frame clones and omits some. The sample records about 2 million clones, just under 95% being singletons. Only CD45RO-negative cells positively selected for CCR7 counted as naive CD8 cells, so terminally differentiated effector memory CD45RA+ cells were excluded. This clonotype was sampled from a man aged 18 to 30 in good health. Sequenced input: naive CD8+ T cells sorted from blood. V is TRBV6-1 and J is TRBJ2-7; D not certain. Here the CDR3 DNA reads TGTGCCAGCAGTGAAGAAGATGGCGCCTACGAGCAGTACTTC. Protein product: CASSEEDGAYEQYF.